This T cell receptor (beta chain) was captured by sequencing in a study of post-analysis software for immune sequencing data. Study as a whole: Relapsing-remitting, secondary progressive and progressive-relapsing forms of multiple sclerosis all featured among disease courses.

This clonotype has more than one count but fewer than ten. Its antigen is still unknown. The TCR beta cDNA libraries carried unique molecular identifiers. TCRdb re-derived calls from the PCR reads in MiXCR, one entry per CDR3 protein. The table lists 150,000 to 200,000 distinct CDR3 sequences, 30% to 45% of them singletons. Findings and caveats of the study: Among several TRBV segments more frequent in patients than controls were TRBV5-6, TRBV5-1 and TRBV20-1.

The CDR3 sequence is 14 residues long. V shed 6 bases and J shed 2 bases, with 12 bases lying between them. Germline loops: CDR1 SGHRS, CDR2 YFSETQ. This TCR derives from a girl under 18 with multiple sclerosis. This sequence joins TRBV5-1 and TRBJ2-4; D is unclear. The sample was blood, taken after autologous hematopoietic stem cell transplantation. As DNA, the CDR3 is TGCGCCAGCAACTTCACCCACCCCAAAAACATTCAGTACTTC. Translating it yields CASNFTHPKNIQYF.